This TCR beta chain comes out of a study of blood T cell repertoires in COVID-19 (dated by TCRdb to 2019 to 2021). Notes on the research overall: Samples covering the acute and convalescent phases of COVID-19 were provided by collaborators in the United States, Italy and Spain. A freely available public database, intended as a resource for researchers studying the immune response to SARS-CoV-2, is where the repertoires were released. Subjects who had been exposed to COVID-19, were actively infected with it, or had recovered from it provided the deeply sampled blood TCRbeta repertoires that made up the dataset. Nearly every sample came with metadata listing a de-identified subject ID, COVID-19 status, age in years and sex. The samples were drawn from the first 160 participants of the ongoing ImmuneRACE study and from 950 to 1,500 subjects provided by 6 global collaborators. HLA class I and class II types, where available, came from metadata supplied by the sample provider rather than from assay-based typing. The material from the prospective study consisted of cDNA or gDNA derived from T cells, B-cell-depleted T cells, or PBMCs.

TCRbeta CDR3 regions were amplified from genomic DNA by means of the immunoSEQ Assay, a bias-controlled multiplex PCR. Regarding the original processing steps: The number of nucleated cells in each sample was estimated from the amplification of reference gene primers within the assay. To quantify the absolute abundance of each unique TCRbeta CDR3 rearrangement, sequence reads were collapsed and filtered. For each sample, productive Simpson clonality was calculated by taking the square root of Simpson's diversity index across productive rearrangements. TCRdb obtained this table from immuneACCESS and retained in-frame rearrangements with V and J assigned. These tables miss some clones; where compared with another copy, unresolved V genes account for less than half of the shortfall, and the remainder is unexplained. That table furnishes V, J and clone size, whereas the DNA furnished D and trimming. The sample data list around 200,000 clones, and 65% to 80% of these were observed just once. 9.5% to 15% of the sample rests with the top ten.

Collaborating institutions collected whole blood in K2EDTA tubes following their own protocols. For TCRbeta analysis, collaborators shipped samples as frozen whole blood, isolated PBMCs, or DNA extracted from either of those sample types. What the study reported, not specific to this receptor: The amount of clinical and demographic metadata varied by source and participant and was provided uncurated.

To note about this clone: Its cognate antigen has yet to be identified. One base away there is no much larger clone; base qualities are not given.

Sequenced: peripheral blood. The sequence was collected from a woman aged 45-60 years with acute or convalescent COVID-19.

The DNA sequence is given as TGTGCCAGCAGCCGCTCCCTAGCGGGAGGGGTTATCGAGCAGTACTTC. Its protein product is CASSRSLAGGVIEQYF. The rearrangement joined TRBV7-8 to TRBJ2-7, and TRBD2 matches 12 of the central bases. The germline V gene sets CDR1 to SGHVS and CDR2 to FQNEAQ. Relative to germline, V is missing 5 bases and J is missing 6 bases, with 11 bases of the junction outside any gene match. The CDR3 contains 16 residues, cysteine and phenylalanine counted. Of all the DNA, just the CDR3 is kept, 48 bases in frame from base 1.